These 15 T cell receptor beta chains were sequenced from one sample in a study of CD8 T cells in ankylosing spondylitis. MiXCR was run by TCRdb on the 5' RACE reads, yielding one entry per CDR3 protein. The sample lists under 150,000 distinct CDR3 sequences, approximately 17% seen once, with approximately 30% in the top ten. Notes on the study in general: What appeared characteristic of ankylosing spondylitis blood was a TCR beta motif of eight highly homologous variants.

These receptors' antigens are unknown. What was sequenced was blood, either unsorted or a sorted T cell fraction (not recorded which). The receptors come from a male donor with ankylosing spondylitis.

CDR3 coding DNA: TGCAGCGTTGTCGATCTTCTCGGGAGAGGATACAATGAGCAGTTCTTC. Translating it yields CSVVDLLGRGYNEQFF. The chain employs TRBV29-1 and TRBJ2-1; D perhaps matches TRBD2 (6 bases). Germline CDR1 and CDR2: SQVTM and ANQGSEA. V shed 4 bases and J shed 4 bases, with 20 bases lying between them. There are 16 residues in the CDR3.

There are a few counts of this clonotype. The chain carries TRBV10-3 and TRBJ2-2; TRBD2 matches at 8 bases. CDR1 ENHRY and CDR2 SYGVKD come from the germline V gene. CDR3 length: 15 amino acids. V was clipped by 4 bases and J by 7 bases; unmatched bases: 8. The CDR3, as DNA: TGTGCCATCAGTGGGACTAGCCTAAGCGGCGGGGAGCTGTTTTTT. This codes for CAISGTSLSGGELFF.

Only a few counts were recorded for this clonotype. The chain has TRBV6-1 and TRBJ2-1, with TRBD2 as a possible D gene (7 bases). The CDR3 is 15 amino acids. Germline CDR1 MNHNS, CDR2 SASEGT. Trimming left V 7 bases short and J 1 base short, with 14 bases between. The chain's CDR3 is CASTRGARSYNEQFF. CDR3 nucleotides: TGTGCCAGCACCCGGGGGGCACGTTCCTACAATGAGCAGTTCTTC.

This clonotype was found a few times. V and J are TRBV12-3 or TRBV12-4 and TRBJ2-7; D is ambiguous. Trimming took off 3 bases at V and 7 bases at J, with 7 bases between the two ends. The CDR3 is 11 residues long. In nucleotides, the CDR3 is TGTGCCAGCAGTTTTGGGCGGGAGCAGTACTTC. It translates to CASSFGREQYF.

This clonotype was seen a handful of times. The CDR3 protein is CSAILQMNTEAFF. CDR3 DNA: TGCAGTGCTATTCTCCAAATGAACACTGAAGCTTTCTTT. The J gene is TRBJ1-1, the V gene TRBV20-1; unclear D gene. Germline loops: CDR1 DFQATT, CDR2 SNEGSKA (reference sequence). CDR3 length equals 13 residues. V lost 4 bases to trimming and J lost 0 bases, with 9 bases between them.

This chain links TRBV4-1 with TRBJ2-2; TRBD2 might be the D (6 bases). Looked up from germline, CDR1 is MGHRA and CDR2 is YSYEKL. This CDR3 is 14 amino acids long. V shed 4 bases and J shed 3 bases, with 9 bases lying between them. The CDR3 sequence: CASSLRGYTGELFF. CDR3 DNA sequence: TGCGCCAGCAGCCTCCGGGGGTACACCGGGGAGCTGTTTTTT.

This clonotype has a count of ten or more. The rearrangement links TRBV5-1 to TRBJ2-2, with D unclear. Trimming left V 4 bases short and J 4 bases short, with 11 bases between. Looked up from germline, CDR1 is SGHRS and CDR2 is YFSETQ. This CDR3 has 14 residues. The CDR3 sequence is CASSPEESTGELFF. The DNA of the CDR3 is TGCGCCAGCAGCCCGGAAGAAAGCACCGGGGAGCTGTTTTTT.

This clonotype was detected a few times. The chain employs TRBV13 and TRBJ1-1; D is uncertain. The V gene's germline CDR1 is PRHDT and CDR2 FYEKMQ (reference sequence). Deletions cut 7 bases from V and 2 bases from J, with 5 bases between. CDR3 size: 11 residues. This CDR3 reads CASTSNTEAFF. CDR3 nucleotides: TGTGCCAGCACTTCTAACACTGAAGCTTTCTTT.

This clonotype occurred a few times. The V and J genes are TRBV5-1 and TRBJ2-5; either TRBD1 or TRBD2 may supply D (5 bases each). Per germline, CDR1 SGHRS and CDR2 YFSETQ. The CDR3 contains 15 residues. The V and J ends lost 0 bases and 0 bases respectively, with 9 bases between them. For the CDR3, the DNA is TGCGCCAGCAGCTTGGGCTGGGGACACCAAGAGACCCAGTACTTC. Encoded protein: CASSLGWGHQETQYF. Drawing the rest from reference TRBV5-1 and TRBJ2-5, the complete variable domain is KAGVTQTPRYLIKTRGQQVTLSCSPISGHRSVSWYQQTPGQGLQFLFEYFSETQRNKGNFPGRFSGRQFSNSRSEMNVSTLELGDSALYLCASSLGWGHQETQYFGPGTRLLVL.

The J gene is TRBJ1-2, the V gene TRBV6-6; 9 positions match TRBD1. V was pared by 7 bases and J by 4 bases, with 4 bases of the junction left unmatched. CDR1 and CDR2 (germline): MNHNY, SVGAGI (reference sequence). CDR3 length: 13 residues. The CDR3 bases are TGTGCCAGCACCGAGGGACAGGGCTATGGCTACACCTTC. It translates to CASTEGQGYGYTF.

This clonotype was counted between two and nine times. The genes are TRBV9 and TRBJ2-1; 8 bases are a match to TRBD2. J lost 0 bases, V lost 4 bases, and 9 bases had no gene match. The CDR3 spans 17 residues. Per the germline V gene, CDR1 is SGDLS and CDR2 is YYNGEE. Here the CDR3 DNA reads TGTGCCAGCAGCTACCTCGGACTAGCCGCCTCCTACAATGAGCAGTTCTTC. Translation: CASSYLGLAASYNEQFF.

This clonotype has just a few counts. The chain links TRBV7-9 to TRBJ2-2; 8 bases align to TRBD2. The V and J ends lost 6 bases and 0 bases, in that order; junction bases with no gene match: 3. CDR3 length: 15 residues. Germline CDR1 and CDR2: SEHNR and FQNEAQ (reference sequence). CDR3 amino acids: CASRIAGPNTGELFF. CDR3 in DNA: TGTGCCAGCAGAATAGCGGGACCGAACACCGGGGAGCTGTTTTTT.

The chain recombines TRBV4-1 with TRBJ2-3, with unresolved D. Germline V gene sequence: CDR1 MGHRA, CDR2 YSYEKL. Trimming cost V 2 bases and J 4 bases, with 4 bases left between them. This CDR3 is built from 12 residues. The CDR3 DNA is TGCGCCAGCAGCCAACTCCCAGATACGCAGTATTTT. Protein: CASSQLPDTQYF.

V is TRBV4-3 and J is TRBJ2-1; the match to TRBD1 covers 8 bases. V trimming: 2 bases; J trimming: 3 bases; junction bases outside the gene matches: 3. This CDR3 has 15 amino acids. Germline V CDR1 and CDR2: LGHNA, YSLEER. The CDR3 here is CASSQRTGYYNEQFF. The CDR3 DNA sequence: TGCGCCAGCAGCCAAAGGACAGGGTACTACAATGAGCAGTTCTTC.

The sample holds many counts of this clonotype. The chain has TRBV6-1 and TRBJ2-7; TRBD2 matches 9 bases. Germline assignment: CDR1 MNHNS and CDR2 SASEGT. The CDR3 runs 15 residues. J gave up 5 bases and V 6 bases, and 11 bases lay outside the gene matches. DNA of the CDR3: TGTGCCAGCAGCAGGACGGGACTAGCAAATAACGAGCAGTACTTC. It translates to CASSRTGLANNEQYF.